Listed below are T cell receptor beta chains from one sample, sequenced in a study of somatic mutations in cytotoxic T cells in rheumatoid arthritis. The method was immunoSEQ multiplex PCR; TCRdb's version includes in-frame clones alone and lacks a portion of them. This table has about 19,000 clones, under 85% appearing once. Sequenced material: CD8+ T cells sorted from blood. These receptors originate from a man in his late teens or twenties with rheumatoid arthritis. CDR3s include the opening cysteine and the closing phenylalanine or tryptophan. A D gene is named only where the DNA matches it firmly. The listing skips clone size in some rows; elsewhere it reads once, few, many or a size class.

D gene	V gene	CDR3 length	J gene	clone size	CDR3 protein	CDR3 DNA
NA	TRBV13	14	TRBJ1-6	NA	CASSLGRAYSPLHF	TGTGCCAGCAGCTTAGGCAGGGCGTATTCACCCCTCCACTTT
TRBD1	TRBV4-1	16	TRBJ1-1	once	CASSQVDRGGDTEAFF	TGCGCCAGCAGCCAAGTAGACAGGGGAGGGGACACTGAAGCTTTCTTT
TRBD2	TRBV6-4	14	TRBJ2-1	NA	CASSGLAGGNEQFF	TGTGCCAGCAGTGGCCTAGCGGGGGGCAATGAGCAGTTCTTC
NA	TRBV27	16	TRBJ2-6	NA	CASSPVGFSGANVLTF	TGTGCCAGCAGTCCCGTGGGGTTCTCTGGGGCCAACGTCCTGACTTTC
TRBD1	TRBV7-9	17	TRBJ2-1	NA	CASSSRVRQGFHNEQFF	TGTGCCAGCAGCTCCAGGGTGAGACAGGGTTTTCACAATGAGCAGTTCTTC
NA	TRBV2	12	TRBJ2-7	NA	CASIRGTYEQYF	TGTGCCAGCATACGGGGGACCTACGAGCAGTACTTC
TRBD1	TRBV10-3	14	TRBJ1-4	NA	CAISRDRADEKLFF	TGTGCCATCAGTAGGGACAGGGCGGACGAAAAACTGTTTTTT
TRBD2	TRBV7-6	15	TRBJ2-5	NA	CASSAGTSGAGTQYF	TGTGCCAGCAGCGCCGGGACTAGCGGTGCGGGGACCCAGTACTTC
TRBD1	TRBV4-1	16	TRBJ1-2	NA	CASSQGPPHRGDGYTF	TGCGCCAGCAGCCAAGGACCCCCCCACAGGGGGGATGGCTACACCTTC
NA	TRBV11-2	13	TRBJ2-7	NA	CASNQGLSYEQYF	TGTGCCAGCAACCAGGGGTTATCCTACGAGCAGTACTTC
NA	TRBV27	14	TRBJ2-5	NA	CATQIMGAGETQYF	TGTGCCACCCAAATAATGGGGGCAGGGGAGACCCAGTACTTC
NA	TRBV25-1	11	TRBJ2-7	NA	CASRQGWEQYF	TGTGCCAGCAGGCAGGGGTGGGAGCAGTACTTC